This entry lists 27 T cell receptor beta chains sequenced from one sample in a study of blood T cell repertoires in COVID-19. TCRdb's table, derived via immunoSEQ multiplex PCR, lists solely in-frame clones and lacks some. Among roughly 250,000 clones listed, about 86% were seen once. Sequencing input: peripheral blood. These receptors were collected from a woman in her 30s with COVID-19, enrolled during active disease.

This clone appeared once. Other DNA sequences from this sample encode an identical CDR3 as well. The DNA of the CDR3 is TGTGCCAGCTCACCCGGAACGGGAGATACGCAGTATTTT. This codes for CASSPGTGDTQYF. The rearrangement joins TRBV18 to TRBJ2-3; no reliable D call. This CDR3 is built from 13 residues. The V and J ends lost 3 bases and 5 bases respectively, with 9 bases between them. Looked up from germline, CDR1 is KGHSH and CDR2 is LQKENI.

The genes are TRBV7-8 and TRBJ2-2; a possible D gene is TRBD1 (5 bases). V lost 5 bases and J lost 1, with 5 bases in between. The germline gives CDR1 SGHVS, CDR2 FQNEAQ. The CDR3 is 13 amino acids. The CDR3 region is CASSGQNTGELFF. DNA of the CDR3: TGTGCCAGCAGCGGACAGAACACCGGGGAGCTGTTTTTT.

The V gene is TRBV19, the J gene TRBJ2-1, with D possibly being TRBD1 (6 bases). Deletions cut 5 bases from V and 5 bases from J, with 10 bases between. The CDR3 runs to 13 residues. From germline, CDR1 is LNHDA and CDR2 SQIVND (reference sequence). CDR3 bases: TGTGCCAGTAGTTACAGGGTACACAATGAGCAGTTCTTC. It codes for CASSYRVHNEQFF.

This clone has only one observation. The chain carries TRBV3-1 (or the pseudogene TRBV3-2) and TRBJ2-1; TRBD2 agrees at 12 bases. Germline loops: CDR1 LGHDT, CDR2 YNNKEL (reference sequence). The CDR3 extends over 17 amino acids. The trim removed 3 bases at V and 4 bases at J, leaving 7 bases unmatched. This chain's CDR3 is CASSHSLAGGVYNEQFF. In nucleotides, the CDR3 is TGTGCCAGCAGCCACAGCCTAGCGGGGGGGGTATACAATGAGCAGTTCTTC.

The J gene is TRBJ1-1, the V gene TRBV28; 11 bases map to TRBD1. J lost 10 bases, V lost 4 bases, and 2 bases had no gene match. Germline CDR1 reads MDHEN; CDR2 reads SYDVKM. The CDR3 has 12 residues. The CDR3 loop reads CASSWGQGGAFF. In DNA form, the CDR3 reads TGTGCCAGCAGTTGGGGACAGGGGGGAGCTTTCTTT.

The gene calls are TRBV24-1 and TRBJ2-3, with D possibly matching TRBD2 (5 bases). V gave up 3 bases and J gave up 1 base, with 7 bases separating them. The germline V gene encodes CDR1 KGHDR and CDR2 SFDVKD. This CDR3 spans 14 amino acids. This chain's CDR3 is CATSDPGGTDTQYF. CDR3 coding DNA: TGTGCCACCAGTGATCCCGGGGGCACAGATACGCAGTATTTT.

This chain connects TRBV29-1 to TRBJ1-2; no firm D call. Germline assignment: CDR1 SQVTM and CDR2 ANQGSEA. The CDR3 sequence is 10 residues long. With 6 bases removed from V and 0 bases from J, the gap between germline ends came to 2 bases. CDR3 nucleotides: TGCAGCGTCTCTAACTATGGCTACACCTTC. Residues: CSVSNYGYTF.

CDR3: CASSHGGGTEAFF. The CDR3 DNA is TGTGCCAGCAGTCACGGGGGGGGGACTGAAGCTTTCTTT. The chain couples TRBV6-5 to TRBJ1-1, with TRBD1 as a possible D gene (5 bases). The CDR3 has 13 amino acids. Germline V lookup: CDR1 MNHEY, CDR2 SVGAGI. Trimming cost V 5 bases and J 5 bases, with 12 bases left between them.

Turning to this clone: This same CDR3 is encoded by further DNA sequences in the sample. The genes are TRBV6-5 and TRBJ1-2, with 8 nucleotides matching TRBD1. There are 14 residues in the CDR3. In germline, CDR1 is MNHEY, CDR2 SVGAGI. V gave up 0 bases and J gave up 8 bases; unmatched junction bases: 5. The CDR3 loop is CASSYSGQGAGYTF. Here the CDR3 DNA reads TGTGCCAGCAGTTACTCTGGCCAGGGGGCGGGCTACACCTTC.

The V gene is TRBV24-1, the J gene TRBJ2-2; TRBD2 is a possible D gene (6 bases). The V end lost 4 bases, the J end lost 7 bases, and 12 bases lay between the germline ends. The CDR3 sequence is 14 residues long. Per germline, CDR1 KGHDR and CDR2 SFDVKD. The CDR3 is CATSELRGGGELFF. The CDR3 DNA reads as TGTGCCACCAGTGAGTTGAGGGGAGGCGGGGAGCTGTTTTTT.

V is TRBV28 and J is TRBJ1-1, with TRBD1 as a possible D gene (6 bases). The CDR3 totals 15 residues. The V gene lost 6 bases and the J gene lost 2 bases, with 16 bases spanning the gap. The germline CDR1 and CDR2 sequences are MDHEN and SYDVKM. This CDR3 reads CASRLEQGRNTEAFF. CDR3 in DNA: TGTGCCAGCAGACTTGAACAGGGCAGAAACACTGAAGCTTTCTTT.

CDR3 region: CAWSQNSRSEQFF. CDR3 sequence (DNA): TGTGCCTGGAGTCAGAATAGCCGGAGTGAGCAGTTCTTC. The chain recombines TRBV30 with TRBJ2-1; D not certain. Trimming cost V 2 bases and J 9 bases, with 14 bases left between them. The CDR3 has 13 residues. The germline V gene has CDR1 GTSNPN and CDR2 SVGIG (reference sequence).

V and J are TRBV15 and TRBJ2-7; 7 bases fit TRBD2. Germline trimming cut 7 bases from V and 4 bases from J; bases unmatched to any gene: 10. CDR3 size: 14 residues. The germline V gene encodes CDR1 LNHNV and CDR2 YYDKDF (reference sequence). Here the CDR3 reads CATKSGGEGYEQYF. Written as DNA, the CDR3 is TGTGCCACCAAGAGCGGAGGGGAGGGATACGAGCAGTACTTC. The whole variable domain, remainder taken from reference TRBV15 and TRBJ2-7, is DAMVIQNPRYQVTQFGKPVTLSCSQTLNHNVMYWYQQKSSQAPKLLFHYYDKDFNNEADTPDNFQSRRPNTSFCFLDIRSPGLGDTAMYLCATKSGGEGYEQYFGPGTRLTVT.

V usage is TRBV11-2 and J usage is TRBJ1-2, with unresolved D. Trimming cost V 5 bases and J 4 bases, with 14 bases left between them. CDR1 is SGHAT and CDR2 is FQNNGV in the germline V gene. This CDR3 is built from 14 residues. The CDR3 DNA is TGTGCCAGCAGCACCGGTTTCGGAGCCTATGGCTACACCTTC. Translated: CASSTGFGAYGYTF.

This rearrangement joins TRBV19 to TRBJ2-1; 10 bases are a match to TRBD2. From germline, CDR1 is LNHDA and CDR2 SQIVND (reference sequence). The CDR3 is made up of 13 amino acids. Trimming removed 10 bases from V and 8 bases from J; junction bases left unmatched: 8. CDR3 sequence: CATQRGGLDEQFF. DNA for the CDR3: TGTGCCACCCAGCGGGGGGGCCTGGATGAGCAGTTCTTC.

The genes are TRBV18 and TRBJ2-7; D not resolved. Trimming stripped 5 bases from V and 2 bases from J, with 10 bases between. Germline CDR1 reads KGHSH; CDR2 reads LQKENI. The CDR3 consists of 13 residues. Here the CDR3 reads CASSFGGTYEQYF. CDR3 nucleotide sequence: TGTGCCAGCTCATTTGGCGGAACCTACGAGCAGTACTTC.

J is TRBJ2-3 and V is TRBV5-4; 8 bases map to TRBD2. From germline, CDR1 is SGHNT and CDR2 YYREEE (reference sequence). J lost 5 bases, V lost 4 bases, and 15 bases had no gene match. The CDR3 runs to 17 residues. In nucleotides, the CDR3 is TGTGCCAGCAGCCCTCGTCCCACAGCGGGGGCCGGAGATACGCAGTATTTT. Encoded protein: CASSPRPTAGAGDTQYF.

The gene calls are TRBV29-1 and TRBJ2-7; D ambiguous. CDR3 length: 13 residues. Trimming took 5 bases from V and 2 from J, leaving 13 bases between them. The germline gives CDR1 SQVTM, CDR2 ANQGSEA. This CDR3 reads CSVMPQNTYEQYF. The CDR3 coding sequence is TGCAGCGTTATGCCCCAAAACACCTACGAGCAGTACTTC.

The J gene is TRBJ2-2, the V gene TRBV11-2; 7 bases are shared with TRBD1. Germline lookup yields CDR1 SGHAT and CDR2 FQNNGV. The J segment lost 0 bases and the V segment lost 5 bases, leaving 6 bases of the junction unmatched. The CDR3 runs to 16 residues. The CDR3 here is CASSHYRGANTGELFF. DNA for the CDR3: TGTGCCAGCAGCCACTACAGGGGAGCGAACACCGGGGAGCTGTTTTTT.

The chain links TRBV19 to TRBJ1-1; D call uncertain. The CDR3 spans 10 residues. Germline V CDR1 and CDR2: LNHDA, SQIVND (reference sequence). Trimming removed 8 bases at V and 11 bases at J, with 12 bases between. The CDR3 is CASGVGRAFF. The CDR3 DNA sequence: TGTGCCAGTGGAGTCGGTCGGGCTTTCTTT. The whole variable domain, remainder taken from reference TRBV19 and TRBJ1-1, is DGGITQSPKYLFRKEGQNVTLSCEQNLNHDAMYWYRQDPGQGLRLIYYSQIVNDFQKGDIAEGYSVSREKKESFPLTVTSAQKNPTAFYLCASGVGRAFFGQGTRLTVV.

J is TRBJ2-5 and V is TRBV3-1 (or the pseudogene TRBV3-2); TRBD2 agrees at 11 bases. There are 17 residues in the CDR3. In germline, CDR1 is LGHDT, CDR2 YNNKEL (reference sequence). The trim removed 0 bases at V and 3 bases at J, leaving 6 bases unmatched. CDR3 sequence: CASSQDLIAGGEETQYF. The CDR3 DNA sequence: TGTGCCAGCAGCCAAGATCTAATAGCGGGGGGGGAAGAGACCCAGTACTTC.

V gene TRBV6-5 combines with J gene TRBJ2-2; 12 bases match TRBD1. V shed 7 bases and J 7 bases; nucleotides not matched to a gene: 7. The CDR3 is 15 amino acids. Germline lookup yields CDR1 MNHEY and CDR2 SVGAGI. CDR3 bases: TGTGCCAGCACCAAGGGGACAGGGGGCCGCGGGGAGCTGTTTTTT. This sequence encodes CASTKGTGGRGELFF.

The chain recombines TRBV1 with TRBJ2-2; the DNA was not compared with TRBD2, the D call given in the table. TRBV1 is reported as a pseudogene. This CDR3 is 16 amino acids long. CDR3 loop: CTSSHKSHYPSGELFF. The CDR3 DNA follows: TGCACCAGCAGCCACAAAAGTCACTATCCCTCCGGGGAGCTGTTTTTT.

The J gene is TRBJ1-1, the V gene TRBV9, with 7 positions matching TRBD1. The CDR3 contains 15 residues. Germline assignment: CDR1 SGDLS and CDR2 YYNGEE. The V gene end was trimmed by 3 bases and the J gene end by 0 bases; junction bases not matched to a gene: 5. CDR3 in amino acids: CASSGRGAMNTEAFF. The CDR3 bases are TGTGCCAGCAGCGGCAGGGGGGCCATGAACACTGAAGCTTTCTTT.

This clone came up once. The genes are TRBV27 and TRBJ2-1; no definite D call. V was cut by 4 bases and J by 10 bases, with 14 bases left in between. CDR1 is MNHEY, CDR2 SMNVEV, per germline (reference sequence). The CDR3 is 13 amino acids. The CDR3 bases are TGTGCCAGCAGTTACCTTACCAGTTCCGAGCAGTTCTTC. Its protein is CASSYLTSSEQFF.

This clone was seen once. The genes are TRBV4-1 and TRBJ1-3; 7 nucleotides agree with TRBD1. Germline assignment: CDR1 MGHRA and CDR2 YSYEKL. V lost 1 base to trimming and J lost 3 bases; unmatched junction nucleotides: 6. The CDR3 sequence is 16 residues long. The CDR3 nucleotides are TGCGCCAGCAGCCAAGGTGCCAGGGGGTATGGAAACACCATATATTTT. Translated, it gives CASSQGARGYGNTIYF.

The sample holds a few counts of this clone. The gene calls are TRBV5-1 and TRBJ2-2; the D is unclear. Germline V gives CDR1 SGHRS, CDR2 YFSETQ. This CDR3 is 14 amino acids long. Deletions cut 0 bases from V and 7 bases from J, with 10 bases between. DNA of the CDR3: TGCGCCAGCAGCTTGGCCTTAGTCATCGGGGAGCTGTTTTTT. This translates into CASSLALVIGELFF.